This is a list of T cell receptor beta chains from one sample in a study of vaccination effects on CD4 cells after COVID-19. Only in-frame clones appear in the TCRdb table, and some are missing; sequencing was by immunoSEQ multiplex PCR. The sample carries 20,000 to 30,000 clones, more than 65% recorded once. What these receptors recognize is not known. Sample: CD4+ T cells from PBMCs cultured with SARS-CoV-2 spike peptides, taken after COVID-19 vaccination. The receptors originated from a human donor who received a COVID-19 vaccine. Both conserved end residues are part of each CDR3. Size is stated for part of the rows, as once, few or many counts, or as a class when the clone is expanded.

v_call	clone_size	cdr3_aa
TRBV19	few	CASTIIGSGGTNYGYTF
TRBV9	.	CASSVGLTGDTQYF
TRBV6-5	few	CATKRVNTEQYF
TRBV20-1	.	CSASETSGHNEQFF
TRBV14	few	CASSQEWSSYNEQFF
TRBV7-8	.	CASSFRDRGYEQYF
TRBV18	.	CASSPGDRAPVLTF
TRBV13	.	CASSKGQSSYNEQFF
TRBV7-6	.	CASSLVGTGNTEAFF
TRBV3-1/TRBV3-2	.	CASSQLGPGELFF
TRBV29-1	.	CSVGDGSLTGELFF
TRBV3-1/TRBV3-2	medium-sized	CASSFWDSQAGYTF